This entry concerns a single T cell receptor (beta chain). Amplification started from genomic DNA. Amplification of the beta chain CDR3 used 30 forward and 13 reverse multiplex primers. Via MiXCR, TCRdb re-called the multiplex PCR reads, giving one row per CDR3 protein. The table has around 300,000 distinct CDR3 sequences, 45% to 60% seen once; the top ten hold around 13%. Germline V gives CDR1 SQVTM, CDR2 ANQGSEA. V shed 6 bases and J shed 2 bases, with 11 bases lying between them. The CDR3 is 12 amino acids. The sample belongs to a study of type 1 and type 2 diabetes patients. Sequenced input: peripheral blood mononuclear cells (PBMCs). The TCR sequence derives from a man between 18 and 35 years old with type 2 diabetes. The gene calls are TRBV29-1 and TRBJ2-7, with D uncertain. The CDR3 sequence is CSVMPSAYEQYF. The CDR3 bases are TGCAGCGTCATGCCATCAGCCTACGAGCAGTACTTC.